The next 22 T cell receptor beta chains were all read from a single sample in a study of blood T cells in healthy people across ages. Alongside a J-beta primer mix, a sample-barcoded 5' primer served in a second PCR lasting roughly 6 to 12 cycles. TCRdb recomputed calls from the 5' RACE reads with MiXCR, one row per CDR3 protein. The sample comprises some 1.5 million distinct CDR3 sequences, approximately 30% of which are singletons, and approximately 7.7% rests with the top ten. Sequencing was carried out using blood. These receptors originate from a woman in her twenties or thirties in good health.

The chain recombines TRBV2 with TRBJ1-2; no definite D call. Germline loops: CDR1 SNHLY, CDR2 FYNNEI. The CDR3 has 13 residues. Trimming pared 4 bases from V and 0 bases from J, leaving 6 bases between. The CDR3 protein is CASSADANYGYTF. The CDR3 DNA follows: TGTGCCAGCAGTGCGGATGCTAACTATGGCTACACCTTC.

Comments on this clonotype: One end of the junction varies from germline; a read error may be responsible. This chain links TRBV4-1 with TRBJ1-4; D gene ambiguous. The CDR3 has 14 amino acids. From germline, CDR1 is MGHRA and CDR2 YSYEKL. The CDR3 DNA sequence: TGCGCCAGCAGCCCCCGTTCGGCGGGAGAAAAACCGTTTTTT. Amino acid sequence: CASSPRSAGEKPFF.

The chain has TRBV5-1 and TRBJ1-2; a weak D match, TRBD1 (5 bases). The CDR3 has 17 amino acids. Germline CDR1 reads SGHRS; CDR2 reads YFSETQ. Deletions cut 4 bases from V and 5 bases from J, with 24 bases between. For the CDR3, the DNA is TGCGCCAGCAGCCAAAAGGTGGGACCAGGGATTCTATATGGCTACACCTTC. Its protein is CASSQKVGPGILYGYTF.

This clonotype came up once. V usage is TRBV6-6 and J usage is TRBJ2-2; D is possibly TRBD2 (6 bases). Germline V gene sequence: CDR1 MNHNY, CDR2 SVGAGI (reference sequence). The V and J ends lost 7 bases and 6 bases respectively, with 12 bases between them. The CDR3 spans 13 residues. CDR3 amino acids: CASIGSPAGELFF. The CDR3 bases are TGTGCCAGCATCGGGAGTCCGGCCGGGGAGCTGTTTTTT.

Only a few counts were recorded for this clonotype. CDR3 amino acids: CASSQDGPFGSGGAEQFF. In DNA form, the CDR3 reads TGTGCCAGCAGCCAAGACGGACCCTTTGGAAGCGGGGGGGCTGAGCAGTTCTTC. The gene calls are TRBV4-2 and TRBJ2-1; TRBD2 agrees at 10 bases. The CDR3 length is 18 residues. J lost 9 bases, V lost 0 bases, and 14 bases had no gene match. Germline CDR1 is LGHNA and CDR2 is YNFKEQ.

The rearrangement links TRBV7-8 to TRBJ2-1; the D gene is possibly TRBD2 (6 bases). From germline, CDR1 is SGHVS and CDR2 FQNEAQ. V lost 3 bases to trimming and J lost 8 bases, with 14 bases between them. The CDR3 sequence is 14 residues long. CDR3 nucleotides: TGTGCCAGCAGCTTTAGCGGAGCCCGGTATGAGCAGTTCTTC. This translates into CASSFSGARYEQFF.

This chain uses TRBV9 with TRBJ2-1; no reliable D call. The CDR3 length is 14 residues. CDR1 is SGDLS, CDR2 YYNGEE, per germline. Between the trimmed V and J ends, which lost 0 bases and 3 bases, there was a span of 7 bases. The CDR3 nucleotides read TGTGCCAGCAGCGTAGGAAACGTCTACAATGAGCAGTTCTTC. This codes for CASSVGNVYNEQFF.

This clonotype was found many times. The V call is TRBV12-3 or TRBV12-4, the J call TRBJ2-1; 8 bases match TRBD2. The CDR3 spans 15 residues. V was pared by 3 bases and J by 10 bases, with 11 bases of the junction left unmatched. The CDR3 DNA follows: TGTGCCAGCAGTTTCTATCCGGGGGGGGATCGGGAGCAGTTCTTC. This sequence encodes CASSFYPGGDREQFF.

This chain joins TRBV30 and TRBJ1-2, with no clear D. Trimming left V 0 bases short and J 3 bases short, with 14 bases between. Germline assignment: CDR1 GTSNPN and CDR2 SVGIG (reference sequence). This CDR3 region has 15 residues. The CDR3 nucleotides read TGTGCCTGGAGTGTTAGTTTAGCCGCTTACTATGGCTACACCTTC. This gives the protein CAWSVSLAAYYGYTF.

This clonotype was found many times. The genes are TRBV6-5 and TRBJ2-1, with 7 bases identical to TRBD2. This CDR3 is built from 13 residues. CDR1 and CDR2 (germline): MNHEY, SVGAGI. The trim removed 5 bases at V and 10 bases at J, leaving 8 bases unmatched. This chain's CDR3 is CASSPGLNWEQFF. CDR3 nucleotides: TGTGCCAGCAGTCCGGGACTAAACTGGGAGCAGTTCTTC.

The chain uses TRBV28 and TRBJ2-3; 9 bases agree with TRBD2. This CDR3 is 17 amino acids long. V shed 5 bases and J 1 base; nucleotides not matched to a gene: 10. Germline V gives CDR1 MDHEN, CDR2 SYDVKM. The CDR3 sequence is CASSRRSASGGTDTQYF. CDR3 in DNA: TGTGCCAGCAGTCGGCGGTCTGCTAGCGGGGGCACAGATACGCAGTATTTT.

V usage is TRBV2 and J usage is TRBJ2-4; 10 positions match TRBD1. Germline values: CDR1 SNHLY, CDR2 FYNNEI. The CDR3 totals 17 residues. The J segment lost 1 base and the V segment lost 6 bases, leaving 9 bases of the junction unmatched. CDR3 nucleotide sequence: TGTGCCAGCAGAGGGGACAGGGGCATTCGGGCCAAAAACATTCAGTACTTC. Protein sequence: CASRGDRGIRAKNIQYF.

This clonotype was seen many times. The chain has TRBV6-6 and TRBJ2-1; 9 nucleotides agree with TRBD1. The length of the CDR3 is 12 residues. Per the germline V gene, CDR1 is MNHNY and CDR2 is SVGAGI (reference sequence). Losses at the gene ends were 2 bases for V and 15 bases for J; bases not matched to a gene: 5. CDR3 sequence: CASSYEGQGRFF. The CDR3 nucleotides read TGTGCCAGCAGTTACGAGGGACAGGGTCGGTTCTTC.

This clonotype was recorded once. The chain couples TRBV7-2 to TRBJ1-2, with 8 bases aligning to TRBD1. The V and J ends lost 2 bases and 6 bases, in that order; junction bases with no gene match: 5. The CDR3 is 14 residues long. Germline CDR1 SGHTA, CDR2 FQGNSA. CDR3 nucleotide sequence: TGTGCCAGCAGCTTATTGGACAGGGTAAATGGCTACACCTTC. Its translation is CASSLLDRVNGYTF.

V is TRBV20-1 and J is TRBJ2-3; TRBD2 matches at 7 bases. CDR3 length: 14 amino acids. V shed 0 bases, J shed 6 bases, and the junction held 6 bases outside the gene matches. Germline V gene lookup returns CDR1 DFQATT and CDR2 SNEGSKA (reference sequence). The CDR3 protein is CSARESGVPDTQYF. CDR3 bases: TGCAGTGCTAGAGAGAGCGGGGTCCCGGATACGCAGTATTTT.

Ten or more counts support this clonotype. The rearrangement links TRBV12-3 or TRBV12-4 to TRBJ2-1, with D unresolved. This CDR3 contains 15 residues. V was cut by 2 bases and J by 8 bases, with 16 bases left in between. The CDR3 sequence is CASSLQTGPSHEQFF. The CDR3 nucleotides are TGTGCCAGCAGTTTACAGACGGGTCCCTCCCATGAGCAGTTCTTC.

This sequence joins TRBV4-3 and TRBJ2-2, with unresolved D. V was cut by 0 bases and J by 5 bases, with 13 bases left in between. This CDR3 contains 16 residues. From germline, CDR1 is LGHNA and CDR2 YSLEER. CDR3 bases: TGCGCCAGCAGCCAAGACGTCGCCATCATAACCGGGGAGCTGTTTTTT. As protein: CASSQDVAIITGELFF.

This chain uses TRBV29-1 with TRBJ1-1; 8 bases map to TRBD1. Germline lookup yields CDR1 SQVTM and CDR2 ANQGSEA. CDR3 length: 14 residues. V was clipped by 3 bases and J by 4 bases; unmatched bases: 7. CDR3 nucleotides: TGCAGCGTTGAGGACAGGGAGGCTGGCACTGAAGCTTTCTTT. It encodes CSVEDREAGTEAFF.

The chain couples TRBV13 to TRBJ1-2; 12 bases are a match to TRBD1. CDR1 and CDR2 (germline): PRHDT, FYEKMQ (reference sequence). The CDR3 contains 19 residues. Trimming took 5 bases from V and 7 from J; bases not matched to a gene: 20. The CDR3 DNA reads TGTGCCAGCAGCAACTCCGGGGGGACAGGGGGCGCATTGTGGATTGGCTACACCTTC. Protein product: CASSNSGGTGGALWIGYTF.

The chain couples TRBV14 to TRBJ1-1; a weak D match, TRBD1 (6 bases). Germline loops: CDR1 SGHDN, CDR2 FVKESK. Trimming took off 1 base at V and 11 bases at J, with 8 bases between the two ends. The CDR3 has 11 amino acids. The CDR3 protein is CASSQGGAAFF. The CDR3 DNA follows: TGTGCCAGCAGCCAAGGGGGGGCGGCTTTCTTT. The whole variable domain, remainder taken from reference TRBV14 and TRBJ1-1, is EAGVTQFPSHSVIEKGQTVTLRCDPISGHDNLYWYRRVMGKEIKFLLHFVKESKQDESGMPNNRFLAERTGGTYSTLKVQPAELEDSGVYFCASSQGGAAFFGQGTRLTVV.

The table lists this clonotype with many counts. This chain uses TRBV20-1 with TRBJ2-2; 7 bases map to TRBD1. Germline V gives CDR1 DFQATT, CDR2 SNEGSKA (reference sequence). The CDR3 consists of 13 residues. The junction had 3 bases not matched to a gene; V was cut back by 3 bases and J by 5 bases. CDR3 loop: CSARGQLTGELFF. CDR3 nucleotide sequence: TGCAGTGCTAGGGGACAGTTGACCGGGGAGCTGTTTTTT.

This clonotype was picked up a small number of times. V is TRBV5-1 and J is TRBJ2-3, with 12 bases aligning to TRBD2. This CDR3 comprises 18 residues. In germline, CDR1 is SGHRS, CDR2 YFSETQ. The V segment lost 4 bases and the J segment 0 bases; nucleotides outside the gene matches: 9. CDR3 in DNA: TGCGCCAGCAGCACCGGACTAGCGGGGTCCCGCAGCACAGATACGCAGTATTTT. Its translation is CASSTGLAGSRSTDTQYF.